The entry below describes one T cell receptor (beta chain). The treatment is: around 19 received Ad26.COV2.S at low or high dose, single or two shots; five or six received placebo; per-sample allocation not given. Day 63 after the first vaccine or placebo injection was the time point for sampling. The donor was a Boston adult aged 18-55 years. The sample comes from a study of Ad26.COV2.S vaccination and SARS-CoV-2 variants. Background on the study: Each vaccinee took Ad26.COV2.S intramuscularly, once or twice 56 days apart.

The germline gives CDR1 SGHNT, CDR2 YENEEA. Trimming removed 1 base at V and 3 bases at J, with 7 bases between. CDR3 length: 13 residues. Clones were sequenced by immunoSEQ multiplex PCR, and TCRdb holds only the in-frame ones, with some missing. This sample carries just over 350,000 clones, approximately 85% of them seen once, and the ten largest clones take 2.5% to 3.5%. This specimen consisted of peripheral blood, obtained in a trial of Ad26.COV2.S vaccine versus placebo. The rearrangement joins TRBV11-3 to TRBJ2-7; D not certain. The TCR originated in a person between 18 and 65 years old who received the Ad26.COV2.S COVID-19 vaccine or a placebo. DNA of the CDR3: TGTGCCAGCAGCTTAGCACCTTACTACGAGCAGTACTTC. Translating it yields CASSLAPYYEQYF.